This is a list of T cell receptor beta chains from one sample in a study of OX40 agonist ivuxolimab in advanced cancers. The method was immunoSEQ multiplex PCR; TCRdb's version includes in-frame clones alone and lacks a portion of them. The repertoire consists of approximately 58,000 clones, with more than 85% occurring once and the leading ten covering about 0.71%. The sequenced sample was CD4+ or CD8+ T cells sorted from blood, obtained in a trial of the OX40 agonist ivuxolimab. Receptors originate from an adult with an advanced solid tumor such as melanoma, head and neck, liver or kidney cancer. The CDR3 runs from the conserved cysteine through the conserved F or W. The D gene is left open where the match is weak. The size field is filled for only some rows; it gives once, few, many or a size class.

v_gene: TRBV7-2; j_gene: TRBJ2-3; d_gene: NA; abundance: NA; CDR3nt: TGTGCCAGCAGCTCCAGACAGACAGATACGCAGTATTTT; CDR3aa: CASSSRQTDTQYF
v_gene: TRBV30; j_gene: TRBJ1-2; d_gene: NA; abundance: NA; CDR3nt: TGTGCCTGCCACAGGGAGGAGGGACTCTACACCTTC; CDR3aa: CACHREEGLYTF
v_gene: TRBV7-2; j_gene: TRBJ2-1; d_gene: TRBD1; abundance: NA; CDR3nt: TGTGCCAGCAGCTTAGGCACAGGGGCTCTAATGGATGAGCAGTTCTTC; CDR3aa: CASSLGTGALMDEQFF
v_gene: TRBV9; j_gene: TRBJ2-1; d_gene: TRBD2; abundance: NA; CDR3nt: TGTGCCAGCAGCCCTGGATGGGGACTAGCGGCGGATGAGCAGTTCTTC; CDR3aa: CASSPGWGLAADEQFF
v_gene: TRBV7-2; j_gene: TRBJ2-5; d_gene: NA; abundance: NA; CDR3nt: TGTGCCAGCAGTTGGGGTCGTAGGGAGACCCAGTACTTC; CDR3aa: CASSWGRRETQYF
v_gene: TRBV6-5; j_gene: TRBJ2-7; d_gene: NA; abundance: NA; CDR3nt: TGTGCCAGCAGTTACAACCCCGAGCGGTCGGAGCAGTACTTC; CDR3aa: CASSYNPERSEQYF
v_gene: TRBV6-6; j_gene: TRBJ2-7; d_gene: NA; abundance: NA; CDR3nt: TGTGCCAGCAGCTTCGGCGCTGACTCCTACGAGCAGTACTTC; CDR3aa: CASSFGADSYEQYF
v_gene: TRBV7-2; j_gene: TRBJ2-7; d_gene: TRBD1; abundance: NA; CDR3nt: TGTGCCAGCAGCTTTTCAGGACAGGGGATCTACGAGCAGTACTTC; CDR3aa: CASSFSGQGIYEQYF
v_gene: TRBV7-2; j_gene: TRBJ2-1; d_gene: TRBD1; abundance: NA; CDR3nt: TGTGCCAGCAGCCGGACAGGGGGGACTGAGCAGTTCTTC; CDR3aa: CASSRTGGTEQFF
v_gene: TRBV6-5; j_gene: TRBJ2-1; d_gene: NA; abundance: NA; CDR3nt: TGTGCCACCAGACAGGGACTTGGGAATGAGCAGTTCTTC; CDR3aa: CATRQGLGNEQFF
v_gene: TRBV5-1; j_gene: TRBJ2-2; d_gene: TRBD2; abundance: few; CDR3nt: TGCGCCAGCAGCTTGGATGCGGGAGATACCGGGGAGCTGTTTTTT; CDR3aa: CASSLDAGDTGELFF
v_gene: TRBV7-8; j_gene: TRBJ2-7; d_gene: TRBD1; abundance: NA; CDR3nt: TGTGCCAGCACCCAGGGACAGGGATGGGACGAGCAGTACTTC; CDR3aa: CASTQGQGWDEQYF
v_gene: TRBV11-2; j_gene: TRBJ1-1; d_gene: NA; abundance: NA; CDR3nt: TGTGCCAGCAGCTTAGGAGGGGGTAATGCTTTCTTT; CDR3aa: CASSLGGGNAFF
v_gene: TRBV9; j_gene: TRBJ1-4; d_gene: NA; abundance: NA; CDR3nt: TGTGCCAGCAGCGTAGGACAGAATGTCGCTAATGAAAAACTGTTTTTT; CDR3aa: CASSVGQNVANEKLFF
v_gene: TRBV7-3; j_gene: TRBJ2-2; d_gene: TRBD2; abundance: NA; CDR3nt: TGTGCCAGCAGCTCCGGACTAGCGGGACTTGCCGGGGAGCTGTTTTTT; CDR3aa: CASSSGLAGLAGELFF
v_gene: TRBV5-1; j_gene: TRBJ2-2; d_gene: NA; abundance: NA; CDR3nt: TGCGCCAGCAGCTTGTTCGGGGTGAACACCGGGGAGCTGTTTTTT; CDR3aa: CASSLFGVNTGELFF
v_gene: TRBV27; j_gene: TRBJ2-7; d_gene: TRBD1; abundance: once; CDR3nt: TGTGCCAGCAGTTATCGACAGGGGTCGGGCGAGCAGTACTTC; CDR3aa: CASSYRQGSGEQYF
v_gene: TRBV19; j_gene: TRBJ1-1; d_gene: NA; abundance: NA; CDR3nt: TGTGCCAGTAGCACACGACAGCCGAACACTGAAGCTTTCTTT; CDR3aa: CASSTRQPNTEAFF
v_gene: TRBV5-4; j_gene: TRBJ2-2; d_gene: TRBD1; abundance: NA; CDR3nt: TGTGCCAGCAGCCTAAGACAGGGAAGGACCGGGGAGCTGTTTTTT; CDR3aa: CASSLRQGRTGELFF
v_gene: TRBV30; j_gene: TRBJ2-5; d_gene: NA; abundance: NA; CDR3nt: TGTGCCTTCTTAAAGAGACAGGGAGGGAAGACCCAGTACTTC; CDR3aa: CAFLKRQGGKTQYF
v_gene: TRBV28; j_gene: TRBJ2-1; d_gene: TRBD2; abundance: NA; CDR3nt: TGTGCCAGCAGCCAAGCGGGGGGCCTCCACTTGGATGAGCAGTTCTTC; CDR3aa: CASSQAGGLHLDEQFF
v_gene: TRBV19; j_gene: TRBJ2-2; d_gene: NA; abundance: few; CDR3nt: TGTGCCAGTAGTATGGACGTCGGGGAGCTGTTTTTT; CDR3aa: CASSMDVGELFF
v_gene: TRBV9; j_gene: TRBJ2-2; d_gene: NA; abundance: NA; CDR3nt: TGTGCCAGCAGCCAAAACATCGGGGAGCTGTTTTTT; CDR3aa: CASSQNIGELFF
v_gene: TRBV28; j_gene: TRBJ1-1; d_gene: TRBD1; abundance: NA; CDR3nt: TGTGCCAGCAGACGTGGACAGGAGGCCATCACTGAAGCTTTCTTT; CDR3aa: CASRRGQEAITEAFF
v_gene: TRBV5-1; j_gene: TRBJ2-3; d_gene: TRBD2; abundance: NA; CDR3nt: TGCGCCAGCAGTTGGCTAGCGGGCGGGCAGTATTTT; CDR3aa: CASSWLAGGQYF
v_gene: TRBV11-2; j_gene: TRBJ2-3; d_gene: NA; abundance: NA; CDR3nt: TGTGCCAGCAGCTTAGTATACGGGGATGGGGTAGATACGCAGTATTTT; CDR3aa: CASSLVYGDGVDTQYF
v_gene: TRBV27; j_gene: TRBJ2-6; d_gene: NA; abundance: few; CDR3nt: TGTGCCAGCAGTCTTAAGCCTACAGGGTTCGGGGCCAACGTCCTGACTTTC; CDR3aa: CASSLKPTGFGANVLTF
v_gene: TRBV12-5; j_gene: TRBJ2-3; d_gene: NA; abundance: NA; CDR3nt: TGTGCTAGTGGTTTGGGAAAGACAGATACGCAGTATTTT; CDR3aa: CASGLGKTDTQYF
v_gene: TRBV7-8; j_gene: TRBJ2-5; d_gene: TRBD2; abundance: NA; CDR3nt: TGTGCCAGCAGCTTAGTACTAGCGGGACCTCAAGAGACCCAGTACTTC; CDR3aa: CASSLVLAGPQETQYF
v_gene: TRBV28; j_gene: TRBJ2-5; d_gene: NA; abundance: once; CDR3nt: TGTGCCAGCAGTTTACCTGGACAAGCGGAGACCCAGTACTTC; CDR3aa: CASSLPGQAETQYF
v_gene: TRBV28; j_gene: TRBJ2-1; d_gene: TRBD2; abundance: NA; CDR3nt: TGTGCCAGCAGAGACCCTAGCGGGAGGGTCAATGAGCAGTTCTTC; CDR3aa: CASRDPSGRVNEQFF
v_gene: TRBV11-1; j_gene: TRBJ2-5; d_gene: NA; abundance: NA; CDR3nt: TGTGCCAGCAGCACCCGGCTTTGGGGCCAAGAGACCCAGTACTTC; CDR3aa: CASSTRLWGQETQYF
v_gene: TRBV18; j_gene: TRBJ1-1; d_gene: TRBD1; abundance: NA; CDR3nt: TGTGCCAGCTCACGGGACAGACGAGACACTGAAGCTTTCTTT; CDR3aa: CASSRDRRDTEAFF
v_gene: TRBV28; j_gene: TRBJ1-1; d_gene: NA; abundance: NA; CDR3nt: TGTGCCAGCAGTTTACCGGGACAATACACTGAAGCTTTCTTT; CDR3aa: CASSLPGQYTEAFF
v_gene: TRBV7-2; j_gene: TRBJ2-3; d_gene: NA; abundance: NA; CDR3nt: TGTGCCAGCAGCAACCGGGCCCCTGGGGATACGCAGTATTTT; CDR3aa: CASSNRAPGDTQYF
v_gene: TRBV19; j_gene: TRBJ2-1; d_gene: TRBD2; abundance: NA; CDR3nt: TGTGCCAGTAGGGCCGGGACTAGTGGCAATGAGCAGTTCTTC; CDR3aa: CASRAGTSGNEQFF
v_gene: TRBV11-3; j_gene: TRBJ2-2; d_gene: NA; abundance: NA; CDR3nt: TGTGCCAGCAGCTTAGCGAGGGGCGGGGAGCTGTTTTTT; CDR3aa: CASSLARGGELFF
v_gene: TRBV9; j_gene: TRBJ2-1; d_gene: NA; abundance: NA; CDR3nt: TGTGCCAGCAGCGTAGGACCTGCGCAATCAGCCCATGAGCAGTTCTTC; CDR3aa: CASSVGPAQSAHEQFF
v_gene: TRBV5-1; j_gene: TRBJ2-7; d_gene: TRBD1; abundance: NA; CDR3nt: TGCGCCAGCAGCAGTCAAGGGACAGCTTCCTACGAGCAGTACTTC; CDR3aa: CASSSQGTASYEQYF
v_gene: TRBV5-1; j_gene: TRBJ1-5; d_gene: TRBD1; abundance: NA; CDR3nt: TGCGCCAGCAGCCCCAGGGGGGTCCATAGCAATCAGCCCCAGCATTTT; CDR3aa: CASSPRGVHSNQPQHF
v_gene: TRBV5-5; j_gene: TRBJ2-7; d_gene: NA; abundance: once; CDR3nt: TGTGCCAGCAGCTTGGACGGGACGGCCTCCTACGAGCAGTACTTC; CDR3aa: CASSLDGTASYEQYF
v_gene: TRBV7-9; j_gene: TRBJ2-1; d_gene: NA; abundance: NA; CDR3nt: TGTGCCAGCAGCTTAACCGATGAGCAGTTCTTC; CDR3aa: CASSLTDEQFF
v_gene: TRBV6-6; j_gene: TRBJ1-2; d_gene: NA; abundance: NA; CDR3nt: TGTGCCACCAATGTCCCGGACGAGGCCTATGGCTACACCTTC; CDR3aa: CATNVPDEAYGYTF
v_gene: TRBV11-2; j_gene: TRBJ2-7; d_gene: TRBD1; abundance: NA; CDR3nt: TGTGCCAGCAGCCGGGGACAGGCGCTAGCCTACGAGCAGTACTTC; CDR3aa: CASSRGQALAYEQYF
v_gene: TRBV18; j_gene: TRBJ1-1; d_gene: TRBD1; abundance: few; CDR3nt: TGTGCCAGCTCACCAGGACAGGGAAACACTGAAGCTTTCTTT; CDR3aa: CASSPGQGNTEAFF
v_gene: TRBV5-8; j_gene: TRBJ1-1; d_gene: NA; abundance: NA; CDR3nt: TGTGCCAGCAGCCTCAGGGGATGGGACACTGAAGCTTTCTTT; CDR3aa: CASSLRGWDTEAFF
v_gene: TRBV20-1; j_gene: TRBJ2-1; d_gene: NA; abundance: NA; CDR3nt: TGCAGTCCAGGGGTGGACAATGAGCAGTTCTTC; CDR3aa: CSPGVDNEQFF
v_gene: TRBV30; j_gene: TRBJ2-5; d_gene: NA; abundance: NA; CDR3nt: TGTGCCTGGAGTTACGGGACCCGGGAGACCCAGTACTTC; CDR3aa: CAWSYGTRETQYF
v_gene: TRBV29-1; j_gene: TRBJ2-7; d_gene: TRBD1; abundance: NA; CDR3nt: TGCAGCACCGCGGGGACAGGGGGCAGTGAGCAGTACTTC; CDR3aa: CSTAGTGGSEQYF
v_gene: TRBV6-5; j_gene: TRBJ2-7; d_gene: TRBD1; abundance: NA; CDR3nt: TGTGCCAGCAGTTGGACAGGGGGCTACGAGCAGTACTTC; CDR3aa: CASSWTGGYEQYF
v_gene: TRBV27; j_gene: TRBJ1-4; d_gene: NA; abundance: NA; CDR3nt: TGTGCCAGCAGCCCTGGACAGTACGTTAAACTGTTTTTT; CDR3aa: CASSPGQYVKLFF
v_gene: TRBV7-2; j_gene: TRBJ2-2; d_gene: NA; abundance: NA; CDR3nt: TGTGCCAGCAGGTCGAACAGGGTTGCGGTTCCCGGGGAGCTGTTTTTT; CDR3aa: CASRSNRVAVPGELFF
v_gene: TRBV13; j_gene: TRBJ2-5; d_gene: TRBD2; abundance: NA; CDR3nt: TGTGCCAGCACCGGGACTAGCGGGAGTTTAATGAAGACCCAGTACTTC; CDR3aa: CASTGTSGSLMKTQYF